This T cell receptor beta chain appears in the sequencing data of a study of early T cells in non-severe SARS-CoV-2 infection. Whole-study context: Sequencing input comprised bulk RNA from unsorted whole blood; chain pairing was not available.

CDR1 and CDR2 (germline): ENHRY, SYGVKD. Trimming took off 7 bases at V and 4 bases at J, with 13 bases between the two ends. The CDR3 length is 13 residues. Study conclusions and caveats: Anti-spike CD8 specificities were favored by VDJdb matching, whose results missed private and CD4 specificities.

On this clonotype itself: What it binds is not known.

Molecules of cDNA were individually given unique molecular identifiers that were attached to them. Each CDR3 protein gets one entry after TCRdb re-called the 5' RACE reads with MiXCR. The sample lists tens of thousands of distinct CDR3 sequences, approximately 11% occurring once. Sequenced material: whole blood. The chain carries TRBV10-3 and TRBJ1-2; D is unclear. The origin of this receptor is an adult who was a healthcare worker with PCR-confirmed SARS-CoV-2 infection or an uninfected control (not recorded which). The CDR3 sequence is CAITAGTSYGYTF. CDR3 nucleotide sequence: TGTGCCATCACGGCGGGTACAAGCTATGGCTACACCTTC.